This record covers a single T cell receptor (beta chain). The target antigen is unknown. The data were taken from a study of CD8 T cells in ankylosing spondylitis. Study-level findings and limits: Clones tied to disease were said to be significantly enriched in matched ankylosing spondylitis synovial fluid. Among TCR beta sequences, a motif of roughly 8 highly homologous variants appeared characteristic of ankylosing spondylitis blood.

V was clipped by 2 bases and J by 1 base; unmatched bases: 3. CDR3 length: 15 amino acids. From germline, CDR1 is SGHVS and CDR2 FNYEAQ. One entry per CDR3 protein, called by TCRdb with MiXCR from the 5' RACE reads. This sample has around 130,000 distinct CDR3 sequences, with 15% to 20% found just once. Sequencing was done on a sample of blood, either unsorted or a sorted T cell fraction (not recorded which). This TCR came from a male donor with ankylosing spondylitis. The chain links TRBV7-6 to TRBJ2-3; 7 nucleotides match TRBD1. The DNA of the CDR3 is TGTGCCAGCAGCTTATATGGACAGGGCACAGATACGCAGTATTTT. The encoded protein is CASSLYGQGTDTQYF.